The clone carrying this T cell receptor (beta chain) was seen only a few times. The antigen remains unidentified. Primers for the PCR totalled 60 Vbeta and 13 Jbeta. TCRdb's table, derived via immunoSEQ multiplex PCR, lists solely in-frame clones and lacks some. The table includes around 130,000 clones, 65% to 80% detected once. This specimen belongs to a study of cytomegalovirus exposure and HLA in healthy donors. Study overall: Researchers found that approximately 85% of about 400 genotyped donors fell within the Caucasian-associated ancestry cluster. Broader study findings: Apparent HLA restriction characterized most CMV-associated TCR beta chains in a later analysis. With later analysis, a missense DCLRE1C variant became linked to TCR beta V- and J-gene trimming.

The CDR3 length is 15 residues. V was pared by 8 bases and J by 1 base, with 17 bases between. Per germline, CDR1 MNHEY and CDR2 SVGAGI. The V call is TRBV6-5, the J call TRBJ1-2; D may be TRBD1 (5 bases). Material for sequencing was PBMCs. This TCR derives from a woman in her thirties or forties in good health and CMV-seronegative. Written as DNA, the CDR3 is TGTGCCAGCGGCAATCGCGGGACCCATAACTATGGCTACACCTTC. Its protein product is CASGNRGTHNYGYTF.